A selection of T cell receptor beta chains follows, all from one sample in a study of T cell responses to AZD1222 COVID-19 vaccine. Measured with immunoSEQ multiplex PCR; TCRdb has only the in-frame clones, and not every one. Of 90,000 to 120,000 clones listed, roughly 87% were seen once; the top ten hold 4.8%. Source: peripheral blood, taken 28 days after the second AZD1222 dose. The receptors come from an adult who received the AZD1222 COVID-19 vaccine. CDR3s include the opening cysteine and the closing phenylalanine or tryptophan. Fields, in order: CDR3 DNA, CDR3 protein, clone size, CDR3 length, V gene, J gene, D gene. A D gene is named only where the DNA matches it firmly. Rows give clone size only sometimes, using once, few, many, or a class for an expanded clone.

TGTGCCATCCGCGACGGGGGGGGTAGCCACGAGCAGTACTTC	CAIRDGGGSHEQYF	.	14	TRBV10-3	TRBJ2-7	TRBD2
TGTGCCAGTAGTATAGACCCAGGGGACCGCTACAATGAGCAGTTCTTC	CASSIDPGDRYNEQFF	.	16	TRBV19	TRBJ2-1	.
TGTGCCAGCAGTTTCGGACACACCACTGAAGCTTTCTTT	CASSFGHTTEAFF	.	13	TRBV27	TRBJ1-1	.
TGTGCCAGTAGTCCCCAGGGGCGGCAAGAGACCCAGTACTTC	CASSPQGRQETQYF	.	14	TRBV19	TRBJ2-5	.
TGTGCCTGGAGGCCCGTGGGTAGGATGCGCTATGGCTACACCTTC	CAWRPVGRMRYGYTF	few	15	TRBV30	TRBJ1-2	.
TGTGCCAGCAGCCGAATAGGGGCTTGGGAGACCCAGTACTTC	CASSRIGAWETQYF	.	14	TRBV14	TRBJ2-5	.
TGTGCCAGCAGCTTAGCCGAGTGGATAACTAATGAAAAACTGTTTTTT	CASSLAEWITNEKLFF	once	16	TRBV7-8	TRBJ1-4	.
TGTGCCACCAGCAGAATGACAGGGCTAACTGAAGCTTTCTTT	CATSRMTGLTEAFF	.	14	TRBV15	TRBJ1-1	TRBD1
TGTGCCAGCAGCTCACAGGGGGCAGGTGGAAACACCATATATTTT	CASSSQGAGGNTIYF	once	15	TRBV7-9	TRBJ1-3	TRBD1
TGTGCAGGGTCCCAACAGGGGATTCAGCCCCAGCATTTT	CAGSQQGIQPQHF	.	13	TRBV6-6	TRBJ1-5	TRBD1
TGCGCCAGCAGCTCCAGCTCGGGTTTTGGTGAAGCTTTCTTT	CASSSSSGFGEAFF	.	14	TRBV5-1	TRBJ1-1	.
TGTGCCAGCAGCTCAGGACTAGCGGGGGAAGGATGGGAGACCCAGTACTTC	CASSSGLAGEGWETQYF	.	17	TRBV11-2	TRBJ2-5	TRBD2
TGTGCCAGCAGTTACAGGGTCTCCGGCTACACCTTC	CASSYRVSGYTF	.	12	TRBV6-2/TRBV6-3	TRBJ1-2	.
TGTGCCAGCAGCCCCTTAGCGGGGAGCACTTACGAGCAGTACTTC	CASSPLAGSTYEQYF	few	15	TRBV3-1/TRBV3-2	TRBJ2-7	TRBD2
TGCAGTGCTAAACAGGGAGGAGGCTACACCTTC	CSAKQGGGYTF	.	11	TRBV20-1	TRBJ1-2	.
TGTGCCAGCAGTTACAGAGGCTCTTGGTATGGCTACACCTTC	CASSYRGSWYGYTF	.	14	TRBV6-5	TRBJ1-2	.
TGTGCCAGCAGTTACTCACGTGGGAGGAACACTGAAGCTTTCTTT	CASSYSRGRNTEAFF	.	15	TRBV6-5	TRBJ1-1	.
TGTGCCTGGGCTGGGACTTCTAATCAGCCCCAGCATTTT	CAWAGTSNQPQHF	few	13	TRBV30	TRBJ1-5	.
TGTGCCAGTAGTATGGTGGCAGGGGCCTACGAGCAGTACTTC	CASSMVAGAYEQYF	.	14	TRBV19	TRBJ2-7	.
TGTGCCAGCAGCCCCGGGACAGCTTATCACAATGAGCAGTTCTTC	CASSPGTAYHNEQFF	once	15	TRBV5-6	TRBJ2-1	TRBD1
TGTGCCAGCAGTTTATACCCCACAGGGACCTACGAGCAGTACTTC	CASSLYPTGTYEQYF	.	15	TRBV27	TRBJ2-7	.
TGTGCCAGCACCCCTCTCACAGGGTCCTATTACAATGAGCAGTTCTTC	CASTPLTGSYYNEQFF	.	16	TRBV5-6	TRBJ2-1	.
TGCGCCAGCGGGACTAGTTCTGCAGATACGCAGTATTTT	CASGTSSADTQYF	.	13	TRBV10-2	TRBJ2-3	TRBD2
TGTGCCAGCAGCTTATACGCCTCGGTGCAGGGGGTGGGGCAGCCCCAGCATTTT	CASSLYASVQGVGQPQHF	.	18	TRBV7-2	TRBJ1-5	TRBD1
TGTGCCTGGAGTCTCAGTTTCCCTGGAAGCACCATATATTTT	CAWSLSFPGSTIYF	once	14	TRBV30	TRBJ1-3	.
TGTGCCAGCAGTTTCAGGACAGGGGACTATGGCTACACCTTC	CASSFRTGDYGYTF	.	14	TRBV6-1	TRBJ1-2	TRBD1
TGTGCCAGCAGCCCCCGAACGGGGACGGGATTGAACACTGAAGCTTTCTTT	CASSPRTGTGLNTEAFF	.	17	TRBV9	TRBJ1-1	.
TGTGCCAGCAGTGAAGCGCGGGGCTATGGCTACACCTTC	CASSEARGYGYTF	.	13	TRBV6-1	TRBJ1-2	.
TGTGCCAGCAGCGTAGCTAGGGGCGGGGAGCAGTTCTTC	CASSVARGGEQFF	.	13	TRBV9	TRBJ2-1	.
TGTGCCAGCAGCAACAGGGTTGGTGGCTACACCTTC	CASSNRVGGYTF	.	12	TRBV7-9	TRBJ1-2	.
TGTGCCAGCTCACCGGGACAGGGAGGAGAGACCCAGTACTTC	CASSPGQGGETQYF	.	14	TRBV18	TRBJ2-5	TRBD1
TGTGCCAGCAGCCAACAGGGGTACGAGCAGTACTTC	CASSQQGYEQYF	few	12	TRBV7-2	TRBJ2-7	TRBD1
TGCGCCAGCAGCGCACGGGGAGAAGCAGATACGCAGTATTTT	CASSARGEADTQYF	.	14	TRBV5-1	TRBJ2-3	.
TGTGCCAGCAGCTTAGGTCAGGGGCTCGGACATGGCTACACCTTC	CASSLGQGLGHGYTF	.	15	TRBV7-9	TRBJ1-2	.
TGCGCCAGCAGCCAACATGAAACGGACAGGGATAGCAATCAGCCCCAGCATTTT	CASSQHETDRDSNQPQHF	.	18	TRBV4-1	TRBJ1-5	TRBD1
TGTGCCAGCAGTTCGGGGACAGGGCCTAATCAGCCCCAGCATTTT	CASSSGTGPNQPQHF	.	15	TRBV27	TRBJ1-5	TRBD1
TGTGCCAGCAGCCCGACAAGGAGACAGGGGAGTGAAAAACTGTTTTTT	CASSPTRRQGSEKLFF	.	16	TRBV7-8	TRBJ1-4	TRBD1